The 23 T cell receptor beta chains given below trace back to one sample, sequenced in a study of Ad26.COV2.S vaccination and SARS-CoV-2 variants (dated by TCRdb to about 2021). In light of the paper, this sample's treatment or condition label describes: 15 to 20 received Ad26.COV2.S at low or high dose, single or two shots; roughly five received placebo; per-sample allocation not given. Repertoires of vaccine and placebo recipients were sequenced from samples collected on day 63 after the first injection. The protocol used for the library was the immunoSEQ multiplex PCR assay. TCRdb obtained this table from immuneACCESS and retained in-frame rearrangements with V and J assigned. These tables miss some clones; where compared with another copy, unresolved V genes account for less than half of the shortfall, and the remainder is unexplained. Counted in this sample were about 680,000 clones; 89% of them appeared once. Together, the top ten hold approximately 1.5% of the sample.

Sequenced material: peripheral blood, taken in a trial of Ad26.COV2.S vaccine versus placebo. Receptors were obtained from a person aged 18-60 years who received the Ad26.COV2.S COVID-19 vaccine or a placebo.

This clone was detected only a few times. The V and J genes are TRBV27 and TRBJ1-1; the D gene is possibly TRBD1 (6 bases). Germline lookup yields CDR1 MNHEY and CDR2 SMNVEV (reference sequence). V gave up 1 base and J gave up 1 base, with 10 bases separating them. The CDR3 has 15 amino acids. CDR3 loop: CASSLYRTANTEAFF. The CDR3 nucleotides are TGTGCCAGCAGTTTATACAGGACAGCGAACACTGAAGCTTTCTTT.

This clone was seen only once. V and J are TRBV5-6 and TRBJ1-1, with D perhaps TRBD1 (6 bases). The CDR3 runs to 14 residues. Trimming pared 0 bases from V and 10 bases from J, leaving 16 bases between. Germline V gene lookup returns CDR1 SGHDT and CDR2 YYEEEE. The CDR3 nucleotides read TGTGCCAGCAGCTTGGGCCAGGGGTCCATTCGAGCTTTCTTT. Amino acid sequence: CASSLGQGSIRAFF.

The chain combines TRBV18 with TRBJ2-7; 8 bases line up with TRBD1. CDR3 length: 14 amino acids. V gave up 6 bases and J gave up 1 base; unmatched junction bases: 5. CDR1 KGHSH and CDR2 LQKENI come from the germline V gene. The DNA for the CDR3 is TGTGCCAGCTCGCTGGGACAGGCGTCCTACGAGCAGTACTTC. Translation gives CASSLGQASYEQYF.

V is TRBV3-1 (or the pseudogene TRBV3-2) and J is TRBJ1-2; TRBD1 might be the D (5 bases). CDR1 is LGHDT and CDR2 is YNNKEL in the germline V gene (reference sequence). V was trimmed by 8 bases and J by 2 bases, leaving 15 bases between them. The CDR3 is made up of 14 amino acids. CDR3 nucleotide sequence: TGTGCCAGCCACACCCGGGGGGAGAACTATGGCTACACCTTC. This encodes CASHTRGENYGYTF.

The chain has TRBV6-6 and TRBJ1-5; tentatively, D is TRBD1 (6 bases). Germline values: CDR1 MNHNY, CDR2 SVGAGI (reference sequence). The ends were cut back, 10 bases at V and 7 bases at J, with 14 bases in the middle. CDR3 length: 12 residues. The chain's CDR3 is CATKGGGQPQHF. In DNA, the CDR3 is TGTGCCACCAAGGGGGGCGGGCAGCCCCAGCATTTT.

This clone was recorded only once. The genes are TRBV5-1 and TRBJ2-1; 15 nucleotides match TRBD2. Germline CDR1 is SGHRS and CDR2 is YFSETQ. This CDR3 spans 16 amino acids. J lost 10 bases, V lost 4 bases, and 9 bases had no gene match. The DNA for the CDR3 is TGCGCCAGCAGCCCCAGGACTAGCGGGGGGGCAGGCGAGCAGTTCTTC. It specifies CASSPRTSGGAGEQFF.

The rearrangement uses TRBV6-5 and TRBJ2-2, with a possible D match to TRBD2 (6 bases). V lost 5 bases and J lost 4, with 11 bases in between. The CDR3 spans 14 residues. From germline, CDR1 is MNHEY and CDR2 SVGAGI. CDR3 nucleotide sequence: TGTGCCAGCAGTACGACTAGTAGCACCGGGGAGCTGTTTTTT. Protein product: CASSTTSSTGELFF.

This clone has only one observation. J is TRBJ2-7 and V is TRBV7-9; D ambiguous. V lost 4 bases and J lost 5, with 6 bases in between. This CDR3 spans 11 amino acids. CDR1 is SEHNR, CDR2 FQNEAQ, per germline (reference sequence). CDR3 sequence: CASSSSNEQYF. CDR3 DNA sequence: TGTGCCAGCAGCTCTTCGAACGAGCAGTACTTC.

The chain is built from TRBV5-1 and TRBJ2-7; the D call may be TRBD1 or TRBD2 (7 bases each). CDR1 and CDR2 (germline): SGHRS, YFSETQ. CDR3 length: 14 amino acids. Trimming cost V 4 bases and J 3 bases, with 14 bases left between them. This CDR3 is CASSPAGQYYEQYF. The CDR3 bases are TGCGCCAGCAGCCCAGCGGGACAGTACTACGAGCAGTACTTC. Drawing the rest from reference TRBV5-1 and TRBJ2-7, the complete variable domain is KAGVTQTPRYLIKTRGQQVTLSCSPISGHRSVSWYQQTPGQGLQFLFEYFSETQRNKGNFPGRFSGRQFSNSRSEMNVSTLELGDSALYLCASSPAGQYYEQYFGPGTRLTVT.

Notes on this clone: Other DNA sequences in this specimen translate into the identical CDR3. The rearrangement joins TRBV27 to TRBJ2-2, with TRBD1 matching over 7 bases. The V gene's germline CDR1 is MNHEY and CDR2 SMNVEV (reference sequence). V was pared by 6 bases and J by 3 bases, with 7 bases of the junction left unmatched. This CDR3 comprises 15 residues. The chain's CDR3 is CASSPRTGDTGELFF. The CDR3 bases are TGTGCCAGCAGCCCCAGAACAGGGGACACCGGGGAGCTGTTTTTT.

The chain uses TRBV5-1 and TRBJ1-1; D ambiguous. The germline V gene encodes CDR1 SGHRS and CDR2 YFSETQ. This CDR3 region has 11 residues. V lost 7 bases and J lost 1, with 5 bases in between. CDR3 nucleotides: TGCGCCAGCGCCGGGAACACTGAAGCTTTCTTT. Protein product: CASAGNTEAFF.

A few counts support this clone. The chain employs TRBV6-2 or TRBV6-3 and TRBJ2-5, with TRBD1 matching 11 bases. The germline gives CDR1 MNHEY, CDR2 SVGEGT. J lost 4 bases, V lost 0 bases, and 7 bases had no gene match. CDR3 length: 17 amino acids. Written as DNA, the CDR3 is TGTGCCAGCAGTTACTCTGCTCCGGGACAGGGGGTAGAGACCCAGTACTTC. Translation: CASSYSAPGQGVETQYF.

The chain has TRBV7-8 and TRBJ1-1, with D perhaps matching TRBD1 (6 bases). CDR1 is SGHVS, CDR2 FQNEAQ, per germline. V was cut by 2 bases and J by 0 bases, with 13 bases left in between. The CDR3 is 16 residues long. DNA of the CDR3: TGTGCCAGCAGCTTACGGACAGTCCTAGTGAACACTGAAGCTTTCTTT. It is translated as CASSLRTVLVNTEAFF.

This clone appeared a few times. The chain couples TRBV4-1 to TRBJ2-7; D might be TRBD1 (6 bases). V was shortened by 8 bases and J by 1 base, with 12 bases between the two germline ends. Germline values: CDR1 MGHRA, CDR2 YSYEKL. This CDR3 comprises 13 residues. The CDR3 DNA reads TGCGCCAGCGACAGGCTAAGATCCTACGAGCAGTACTTC. Translation: CASDRLRSYEQYF.

V gene TRBV25-1 combines with J gene TRBJ2-3; TRBD1 is a possible D gene (5 bases). CDR3 length equals 14 residues. Deletions cut 6 bases from V and 2 bases from J, with 12 bases between. The germline CDR1 and CDR2 sequences are MGHDK and SYGVNS. The CDR3 region has the DNA TGTGCCAGCAGGAAGGCAGGGAACACAGATACGCAGTATTTT. This codes for CASRKAGNTDTQYF.

This chain connects TRBV2 to TRBJ1-2; D might be TRBD1 (5 bases). The V end was cut by 4 bases, the J end by 0 bases, with 6 bases between. Germline CDR1 is SNHLY and CDR2 is FYNNEI. The length of the CDR3 is 13 residues. In DNA form, the CDR3 reads TGTGCCAGCAGTGGACAGCCTAACTATGGCTACACCTTC. Translation: CASSGQPNYGYTF.

Remarks on this clone: This specimen includes other DNA sequences encoding the same CDR3. The chain recombines TRBV19 with TRBJ1-1; TRBD1 might be the D (6 bases). Trimming took off 1 base at V and 2 bases at J, with 8 bases between the two ends. CDR3 length: 14 residues. The germline gives CDR1 LNHDA, CDR2 SQIVND (reference sequence). This CDR3 is CASSIGGQNTEAFF. In nucleotides, the CDR3 is TGTGCCAGTAGTATAGGGGGACAAAACACTGAAGCTTTCTTT.

This clone was detected a few times. CDR3 region: CASSWWRGQGNEQYF. The CDR3 DNA reads as TGTGCCAGCAGCTGGTGGCGGGGACAGGGGAACGAGCAGTACTTC. The chain couples TRBV11-2 to TRBJ2-7; 10 nucleotides agree with TRBD1. This CDR3 contains 15 residues. The junction had 8 bases not matched to a gene; V was cut back by 4 bases and J by 5 bases. Germline CDR1 and CDR2: SGHAT and FQNNGV.

CDR3 sequence (DNA): TGTGCCACCAGCAGAGAGGGCCCCTTTAGGGAGCTGTTTTTT. Translating gives CATSREGPFRELFF. V is TRBV15 and J is TRBJ2-2; the D is unclear. This CDR3 region has 14 residues. V lost 0 bases to trimming and J lost 9 bases, with 11 bases between them. Germline-derived CDR1 and CDR2 are LNHNV and YYDKDF (reference sequence).

The rearrangement links TRBV5-5 to TRBJ1-2; TRBD1 matches 7 bases. Trimming removed 5 bases from V and 2 bases from J; junction bases left unmatched: 6. The CDR3 loop spans 14 amino acids. Germline V gene sequence: CDR1 SGHKS, CDR2 YYEKEE (reference sequence). This CDR3 is CASRGDRANYGYTF. The CDR3 region has the DNA TGTGCCAGCAGGGGCGACAGGGCGAACTATGGCTACACCTTC. Looking up the rest from reference TRBV5-5 and TRBJ1-2 gives the full variable domain: DAGVTQSPTHLIKTRGQQVTLRCSPISGHKSVSWYQQVLGQGPQFIFQYYEKEERGRGNFPDRFSARQFPNYSSELNVNALLLGDSALYLCASRGDRANYGYTFGSGTRLTVV.

The rearrangement uses TRBV30 and TRBJ2-1; tentatively, D is TRBD2 (7 bases). V gave up 0 bases and J gave up 3 bases, with 21 bases separating them. Germline V gene lookup returns CDR1 GTSNPN and CDR2 SVGIG (reference sequence). This CDR3 spans 18 amino acids. CDR3 nucleotides: TGTGCCTGGAGTGTAAAGGGGGGGACGAGAAGTCGCTACAATGAGCAGTTCTTC. This codes for CAWSVKGGTRSRYNEQFF.

The V call is TRBV6-1, the J call TRBJ1-6; D gene uncertain. The CDR3 contains 18 residues. Trimming cost V 4 bases and J 4 bases, with 20 bases left between them. CDR1 is MNHNS and CDR2 is SASEGT in the germline V gene. CDR3 sequence reads: CASSAQQDQRVYNSPLHF. CDR3 bases: TGTGCCAGCAGTGCCCAGCAGGACCAGAGGGTATATAATTCACCCCTCCACTTT.

V is TRBV24-1 and J is TRBJ2-2; tentatively, D is TRBD1 (5 bases). Trimming pared 10 bases from V and 1 base from J, leaving 18 bases between. Germline loops: CDR1 KGHDR, CDR2 SFDVKD. This CDR3 has 16 residues. CDR3 coding DNA: TGTGCCACGGCTACGCAGGGTTGGGGGAACACCGGGGAGCTGTTTTTT. The encoded protein is CATATQGWGNTGELFF.